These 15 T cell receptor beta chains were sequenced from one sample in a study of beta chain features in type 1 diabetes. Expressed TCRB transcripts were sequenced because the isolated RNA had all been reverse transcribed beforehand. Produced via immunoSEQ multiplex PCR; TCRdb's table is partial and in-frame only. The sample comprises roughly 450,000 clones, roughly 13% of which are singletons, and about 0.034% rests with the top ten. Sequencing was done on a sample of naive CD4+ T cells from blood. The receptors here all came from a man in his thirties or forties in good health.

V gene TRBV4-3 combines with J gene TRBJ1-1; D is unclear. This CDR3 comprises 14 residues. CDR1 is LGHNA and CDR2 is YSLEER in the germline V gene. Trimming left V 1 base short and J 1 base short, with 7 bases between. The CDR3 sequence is CASSQGTSNTEAFF. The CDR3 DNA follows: TGCGCCAGCAGCCAAGGAACATCGAACACTGAAGCTTTCTTT.

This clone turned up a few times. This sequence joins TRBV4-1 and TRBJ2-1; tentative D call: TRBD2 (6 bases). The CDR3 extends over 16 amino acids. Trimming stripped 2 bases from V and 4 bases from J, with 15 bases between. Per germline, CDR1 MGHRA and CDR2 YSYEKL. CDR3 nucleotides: TGCGCCAGCAGCCAACCAAAGCGGGCCATTTACAATGAGCAGTTCTTC. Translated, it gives CASSQPKRAIYNEQFF.

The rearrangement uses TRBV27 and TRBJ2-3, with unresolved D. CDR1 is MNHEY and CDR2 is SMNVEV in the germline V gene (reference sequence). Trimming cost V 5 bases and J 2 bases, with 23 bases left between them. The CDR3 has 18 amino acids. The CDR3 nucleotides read TGTGCCAGCAGTCCACAGAGGCCCAGCGTACTTGTCACAGATACGCAGTATTTT. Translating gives CASSPQRPSVLVTDTQYF.

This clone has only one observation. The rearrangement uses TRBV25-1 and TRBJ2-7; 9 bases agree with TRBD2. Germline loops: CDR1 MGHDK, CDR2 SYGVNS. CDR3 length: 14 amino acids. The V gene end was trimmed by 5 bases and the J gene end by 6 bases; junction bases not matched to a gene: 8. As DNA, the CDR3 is TGTGCCAGCAGTCTTTCAGCGGGGGGCCTCGAGCAGTACTTC. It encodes CASSLSAGGLEQYF.

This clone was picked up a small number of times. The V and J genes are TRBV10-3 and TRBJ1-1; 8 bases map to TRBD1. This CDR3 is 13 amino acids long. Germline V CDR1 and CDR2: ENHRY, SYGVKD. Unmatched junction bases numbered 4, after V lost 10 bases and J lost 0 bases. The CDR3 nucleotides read TGTGCCACTCGACAGGGGTTGAACACTGAAGCTTTCTTT. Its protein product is CATRQGLNTEAFF.

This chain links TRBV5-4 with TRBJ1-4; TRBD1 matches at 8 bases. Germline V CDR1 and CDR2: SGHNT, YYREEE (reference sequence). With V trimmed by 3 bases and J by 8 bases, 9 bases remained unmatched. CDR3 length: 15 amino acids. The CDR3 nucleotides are TGTGCCAGCAGCTCAGACAGGGGAGGCTTCGAAAAACTGTTTTTT. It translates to CASSSDRGGFEKLFF.

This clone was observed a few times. The CDR3 sequence: CASSPAAKNIQYF. CDR3 nucleotides: TGTGCCAGCAGCCCTGCAGCCAAAAACATTCAGTACTTC. J is TRBJ2-4 and V is TRBV5-4; D is undetermined. The CDR3 totals 13 residues. V was pared by 4 bases and J by 0 bases, with 5 bases between. Germline CDR1 reads SGHNT; CDR2 reads YYREEE (reference sequence).

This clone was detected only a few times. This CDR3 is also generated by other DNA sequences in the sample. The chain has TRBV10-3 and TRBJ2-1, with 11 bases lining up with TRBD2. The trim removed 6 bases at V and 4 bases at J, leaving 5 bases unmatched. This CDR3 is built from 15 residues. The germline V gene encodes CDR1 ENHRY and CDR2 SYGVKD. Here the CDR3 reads CAIRGTSGAYNEQFF. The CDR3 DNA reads TGTGCCATCAGGGGGACTAGCGGAGCGTACAATGAGCAGTTCTTC.

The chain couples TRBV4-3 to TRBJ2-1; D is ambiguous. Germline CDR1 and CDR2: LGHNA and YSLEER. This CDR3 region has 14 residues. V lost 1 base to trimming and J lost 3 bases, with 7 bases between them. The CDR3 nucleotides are TGCGCCAGCAGCCAAGTTGTCCACTACAATGAGCAGTTCTTC. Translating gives CASSQVVHYNEQFF.

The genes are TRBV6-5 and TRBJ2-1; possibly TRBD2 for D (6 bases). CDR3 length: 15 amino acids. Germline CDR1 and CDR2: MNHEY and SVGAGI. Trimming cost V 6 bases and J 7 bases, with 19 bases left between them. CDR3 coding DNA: TGTGCCAGCAGCTATCTTGCGGTAGCGGTAAATGAGCAGTTCTTC. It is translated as CASSYLAVAVNEQFF.

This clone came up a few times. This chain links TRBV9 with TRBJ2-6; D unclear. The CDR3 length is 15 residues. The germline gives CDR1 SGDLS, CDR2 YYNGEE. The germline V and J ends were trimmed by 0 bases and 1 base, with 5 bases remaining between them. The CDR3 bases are TGTGCCAGCAGCGTAGAAGATTCTGGGGCCAACGTCCTGACTTTC. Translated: CASSVEDSGANVLTF.

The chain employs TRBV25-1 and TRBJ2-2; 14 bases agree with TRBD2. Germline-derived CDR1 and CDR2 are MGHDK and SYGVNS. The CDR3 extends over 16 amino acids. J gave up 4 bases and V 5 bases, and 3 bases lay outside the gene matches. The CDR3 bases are TGTGCCAGCAGTCGGACTAGCGGGGGGCTCACCGGGGAGCTGTTTTTT. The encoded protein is CASSRTSGGLTGELFF. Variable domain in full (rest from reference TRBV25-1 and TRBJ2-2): EADIYQTPRYLVIGTGKKITLECSQTMGHDKMYWYQQDPGMELHLIHYSYGVNSTEKGDLSSESTVSRIRTEHFPLTLESARPSHTSQYLCASSRTSGGLTGELFFGEGSRLTVL.

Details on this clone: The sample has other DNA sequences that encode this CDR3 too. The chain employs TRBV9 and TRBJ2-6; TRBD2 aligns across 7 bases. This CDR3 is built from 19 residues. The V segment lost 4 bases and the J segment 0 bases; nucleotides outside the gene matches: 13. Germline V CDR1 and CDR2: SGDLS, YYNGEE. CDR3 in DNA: TGTGCCAGCAGCCTCTCACTCGCGGGAGTCGGCTCTGGGGCCAACGTCCTGACTTTC. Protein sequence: CASSLSLAGVGSGANVLTF.

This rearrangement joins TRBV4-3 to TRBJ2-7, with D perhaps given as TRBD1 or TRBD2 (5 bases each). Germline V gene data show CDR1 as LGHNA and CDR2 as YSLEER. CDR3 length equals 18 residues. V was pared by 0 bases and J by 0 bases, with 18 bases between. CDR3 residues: CASSQEPAPAGTSYEQYF. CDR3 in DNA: TGCGCCAGCAGCCAAGAACCCGCCCCGGCCGGGACCTCCTACGAGCAGTACTTC.

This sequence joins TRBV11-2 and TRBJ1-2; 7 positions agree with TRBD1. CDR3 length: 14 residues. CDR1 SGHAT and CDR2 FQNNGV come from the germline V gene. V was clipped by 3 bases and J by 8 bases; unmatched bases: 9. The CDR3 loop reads CASSFRQGRYGYTF. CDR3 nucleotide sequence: TGTGCCAGCAGCTTTCGACAGGGTCGGTACGGCTACACCTTC. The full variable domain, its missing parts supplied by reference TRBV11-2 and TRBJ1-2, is EAGVAQSPRYKIIEKRQSVAFWCNPISGHATLYWYQQILGQGPKLLIQFQNNGVVDDSQLPKDRFSAERLKGVDSTLKIQPAKLEDSAVYLCASSFRQGRYGYTFGSGTRLTVV.